This entry lists 25 T cell receptor beta chains sequenced from one sample in a study of shared clonotypes between healthy human individuals. Sequencing was performed with immunoSEQ multiplex PCR; in TCRdb, only in-frame clones are kept and a portion is missing. The table lists about 520,000 clones, approximately 95% of them singletons. The material sequenced was naive CD4+ T cells sorted from blood. As for subset: CD45RA+ positively selected. The receptors come from a woman in her 30s in good health.

J is TRBJ1-2 and V is TRBV19; 9 bases align to TRBD1. V lost 4 bases to trimming and J lost 5 bases; unmatched junction nucleotides: 2. The germline CDR1 and CDR2 sequences are LNHDA and SQIVND (reference sequence). The CDR3 spans 13 residues. The CDR3 DNA follows: TGTGCCAGTAGTAGGACAGGGGAGTATGGCTACACCTTC. Translated, it gives CASSRTGEYGYTF.

The J gene is TRBJ2-7, the V gene TRBV5-4; 14 bases map to TRBD2. Trimming removed 5 bases from V and 4 bases from J; junction bases left unmatched: 11. The CDR3 is made up of 17 amino acids. CDR1 is SGHNT, CDR2 YYREEE, per germline (reference sequence). The CDR3 DNA follows: TGTGCCAGCAGTACGGACGGACTAGCGGGAGGTGCGTACGAGCAGTACTTC. This translates into CASSTDGLAGGAYEQYF.

J is TRBJ2-2 and V is TRBV19; no firm D call. This CDR3 is built from 16 residues. CDR1 is LNHDA, CDR2 SQIVND, per germline (reference sequence). Trimming took off 3 bases at V and 6 bases at J, with 17 bases between the two ends. The CDR3 is CASSIILGRSSGELFF. The CDR3 DNA reads TGTGCCAGTAGTATCATCCTAGGAAGGTCCTCCGGGGAGCTGTTTTTT.

The rearrangement links TRBV28 to TRBJ2-1, with D unresolved. The CDR3 consists of 14 residues. Trimming took off 5 bases at V and 4 bases at J, with 12 bases between the two ends. The germline gives CDR1 MDHEN, CDR2 SYDVKM. Written as DNA, the CDR3 is TGTGCCAGCAGTCAGGCTCCGATATACAATGAGCAGTTCTTC. Its protein product is CASSQAPIYNEQFF.

The rearrangement uses TRBV4-2 and TRBJ1-1; D is unresolved. The V gene's germline CDR1 is LGHNA and CDR2 YNFKEQ. Trimming removed 4 bases from V and 6 bases from J, with 6 bases in between. The CDR3 totals 11 residues. CDR3: CASSRGAEAFF. CDR3 bases: TGTGCCAGCAGCCGAGGAGCTGAAGCTTTCTTT.

This clone appeared once. The chain combines TRBV10-2 with TRBJ1-1; D is ambiguous. Germline CDR1 is WSHSY and CDR2 is SAAADI. Trimming took off 2 bases at V and 8 bases at J, with 9 bases between the two ends. The CDR3 is 12 residues long. Written as DNA, the CDR3 is TGCGCCAGCAGTGAGCCCCAGGTGGAAGCTTTCTTT. Its protein product is CASSEPQVEAFF.

The rearrangement joins TRBV27 to TRBJ2-2; D possibly corresponds to TRBD2 (6 bases). Looked up from germline, CDR1 is MNHEY and CDR2 is SMNVEV (reference sequence). Between the trimmed V and J ends, which lost 7 bases and 4 bases, there was a span of 19 bases. This CDR3 contains 16 residues. CDR3 sequence reads: CASTLRGLAGTGELFF. The CDR3 nucleotides read TGTGCCAGCACCTTAAGGGGACTGGCGGGCACCGGGGAGCTGTTTTTT.

In DNA, the CDR3 is TGTGCCAGCAGCACCGGAGGGAGCGGTAGCTCCTACAATGAGCAGTTCTTC. This sequence encodes CASSTGGSGSSYNEQFF. The chain is built from TRBV7-8 and TRBJ2-1, with D possibly matching TRBD2 (6 bases). V shed 5 bases and J shed 0 bases, with 17 bases lying between them. Germline CDR1 and CDR2: SGHVS and FQNEAQ. The CDR3 length is 17 residues.

The chain links TRBV28 to TRBJ1-2, with TRBD1 matching over 7 bases. V shed 4 bases and J 3 bases; nucleotides not matched to a gene: 8. This CDR3 contains 15 residues. The germline V gene encodes CDR1 MDHEN and CDR2 SYDVKM. CDR3 residues: CASSSPGQSDYGYTF. In DNA, the CDR3 is TGTGCCAGCAGTTCACCGGGACAGTCGGACTATGGCTACACCTTC.

The J gene is TRBJ1-2, the V gene TRBV5-1, with 7 bases aligning to TRBD1. From germline, CDR1 is SGHRS and CDR2 YFSETQ. V lost 2 bases, J lost 3 bases, and 4 bases stayed unmatched. This CDR3 has 14 amino acids. The CDR3: CASSFWQGDYGYTF. CDR3 nucleotide sequence: TGCGCCAGCAGCTTCTGGCAGGGGGACTATGGCTACACCTTC.

V is TRBV5-8 and J is TRBJ2-1; TRBD2 agrees at 10 bases. The trim removed 4 bases at V and 7 bases at J, leaving 8 bases unmatched. CDR3 length equals 15 residues. The germline V gene has CDR1 SGHTS and CDR2 YDEGEE. For the CDR3, the DNA is TGTGCCAGCAGCATTCGACTAGCGGGCGGGAATGAGCAGTTCTTC. Protein: CASSIRLAGGNEQFF.

The chain carries TRBV2 and TRBJ2-2, with 7 bases that match TRBD1. Trimming at V came to 5 bases and at J to 7 bases, leaving 19 bases not matched to a gene. The V gene's germline CDR1 is SNHLY and CDR2 FYNNEI. This CDR3 contains 18 residues. CDR3 protein: CASSSPPPGQGVIGELFF. CDR3 DNA sequence: TGTGCCAGCAGTTCACCGCCGCCGGGGCAGGGGGTAATCGGGGAGCTGTTTTTT.

This clone was observed a few times. This chain joins TRBV10-1 and TRBJ1-1; TRBD1 aligns across 7 bases. Germline CDR1 and CDR2: WNHNN and SYGVQD (reference sequence). The ends lost 4 bases at V and 5 bases at J; junction bases unmatched: 7. The CDR3 contains 14 residues. CDR3 in DNA: TGCGCCAGCAGTGGGGGACAGTCTAGGACTGAAGCTTTCTTT. Its translation: CASSGGQSRTEAFF.

The chain has TRBV28 and TRBJ1-1; D is uncertain. The CDR3 is made up of 13 amino acids. CDR1 and CDR2 from the germline V gene are MDHEN and SYDVKM. V lost 5 bases, J lost 11 bases, and 18 bases lay in between. CDR3 region: CASSPHLTRGAFF. In DNA, the CDR3 is TGTGCCAGCAGTCCTCACCTAACCCGCGGGGCTTTCTTT. Using reference TRBV28 and TRBJ1-1 for the parts outside the CDR3, the full variable domain is DVKVTQSSRYLVKRTGEKVFLECVQDMDHENMFWYRQDPGLGLRLIYFSYDVKMKEKGDIPEGYSVSREKKERFSLILESASTNQTSMYLCASSPHLTRGAFFGQGTRLTVV.

The chain employs TRBV18 and TRBJ1-1; D might be TRBD1 (5 bases). The CDR3 consists of 14 residues. CDR1 KGHSH and CDR2 LQKENI come from the germline V gene. V was shortened by 2 bases and J by 2 bases, with 9 bases between the two germline ends. The CDR3 protein is CASSPIQANTEAFF. CDR3 DNA: TGTGCCAGCTCACCAATACAGGCAAACACTGAAGCTTTCTTT.

The chain employs TRBV18 and TRBJ2-6; D ambiguous. Germline V gene data show CDR1 as KGHSH and CDR2 as LQKENI. CDR3 size: 18 residues. Deletions cut 4 bases from V and 0 bases from J, with 16 bases between. CDR3 sequence: CASSRNPTEYSGANVLTF. CDR3 nucleotides: TGTGCCAGCTCACGTAACCCTACAGAATACTCTGGGGCCAACGTCCTGACTTTC.

This clone has only one observation. This rearrangement joins TRBV7-3 to TRBJ1-1; a weak D match, TRBD1 (5 bases). V dropped 8 bases and J dropped 1 base, with 8 bases sitting between them. Germline values: CDR1 SGHTA, CDR2 FQGTGA. The CDR3 covers 12 residues. CDR3 loop: CASGQGNTEAFF. CDR3 nucleotides: TGTGCCAGCGGGCAGGGGAACACTGAAGCTTTCTTT.

The chain couples TRBV30 to TRBJ1-1, with D perhaps TRBD1 (5 bases). There are 17 residues in the CDR3. V lost 1 base and J lost 1, with 19 bases in between. CDR1 is GTSNPN and CDR2 is SVGIG in the germline V gene (reference sequence). This CDR3 reads CAWSGTGYTRRNTEAFF. The CDR3 DNA is TGTGCCTGGAGTGGAACAGGTTACACCCGTAGGAACACTGAAGCTTTCTTT.

This clone has just one count. V usage is TRBV2 and J usage is TRBJ2-2; 8 bases are a match to TRBD1. Looked up from germline, CDR1 is SNHLY and CDR2 is FYNNEI. The CDR3 is made up of 14 amino acids. V lost 5 bases and J lost 4; bases outside the gene matches: 3. DNA of the CDR3: TGTGCCAGCAGTAGACAGGGGATCACCGGGGAGCTGTTTTTT. This translates into CASSRQGITGELFF.

This clone was seen once. The V gene is TRBV19, the J gene TRBJ2-7; D unresolved. Trimming pared 6 bases from V and 10 bases from J, leaving 13 bases between. Per germline, CDR1 LNHDA and CDR2 SQIVND (reference sequence). This CDR3 contains 11 residues. CDR3 in amino acids: CASSGSEDQYF. The DNA of the CDR3 is TGTGCCAGTAGCGGATCAGAAGATCAGTACTTC.

The genes are TRBV2 and TRBJ2-5, with unresolved D. This CDR3 has 12 amino acids. Trimming took off 7 bases at V and 4 bases at J, with 10 bases between the two ends. Germline V CDR1 and CDR2: SNHLY, FYNNEI. CDR3 amino acids: CASMRLGETQYF. The CDR3 DNA reads as TGTGCCAGCATGAGGCTAGGAGAGACCCAGTACTTC.

The J gene is TRBJ2-7, the V gene TRBV27; 9 bases match TRBD1. The V and J ends lost 5 bases and 2 bases, in that order; junction bases with no gene match: 4. Germline V gene data show CDR1 as MNHEY and CDR2 as SMNVEV (reference sequence). The CDR3 is 14 amino acids. The DNA for the CDR3 is TGTGCCAGCAGTAGACAGGGGGGAGCCTACGAGCAGTACTTC. Protein: CASSRQGGAYEQYF.

This clone appeared a single time. The chain has TRBV27 and TRBJ2-7, with D perhaps TRBD1 (6 bases). Per the germline V gene, CDR1 is MNHEY and CDR2 is SMNVEV (reference sequence). The CDR3 is 12 residues long. V was shortened by 5 bases and J by 6 bases, with 11 bases between the two germline ends. CDR3 amino acids: CASSLQGSEQYF. The CDR3 DNA reads TGTGCCAGCAGTCTACAGGGTTCCGAGCAGTACTTC.

The chain is built from TRBV19 and TRBJ1-1; no clear D. This CDR3 has 17 residues. V lost 1 base and J 1 base, leaving 16 bases between the germline ends. The germline V gene encodes CDR1 LNHDA and CDR2 SQIVND (reference sequence). This CDR3 is CASSIGGAGQQNTEAFF. CDR3 coding DNA: TGTGCCAGTAGTATAGGAGGCGCTGGCCAGCAGAACACTGAAGCTTTCTTT.

The chain links TRBV9 to TRBJ2-2, with D perhaps matching TRBD1 or TRBD2 (5 bases each). V shed 2 bases and J shed 6 bases, with 14 bases lying between them. The CDR3 is 15 amino acids. Germline CDR1 and CDR2: SGDLS and YYNGEE. The CDR3, as DNA: TGTGCCAGCAGCGTGATCTCCGGGGCCCCCGGGGAGCTGTTTTTT. It encodes CASSVISGAPGELFF.